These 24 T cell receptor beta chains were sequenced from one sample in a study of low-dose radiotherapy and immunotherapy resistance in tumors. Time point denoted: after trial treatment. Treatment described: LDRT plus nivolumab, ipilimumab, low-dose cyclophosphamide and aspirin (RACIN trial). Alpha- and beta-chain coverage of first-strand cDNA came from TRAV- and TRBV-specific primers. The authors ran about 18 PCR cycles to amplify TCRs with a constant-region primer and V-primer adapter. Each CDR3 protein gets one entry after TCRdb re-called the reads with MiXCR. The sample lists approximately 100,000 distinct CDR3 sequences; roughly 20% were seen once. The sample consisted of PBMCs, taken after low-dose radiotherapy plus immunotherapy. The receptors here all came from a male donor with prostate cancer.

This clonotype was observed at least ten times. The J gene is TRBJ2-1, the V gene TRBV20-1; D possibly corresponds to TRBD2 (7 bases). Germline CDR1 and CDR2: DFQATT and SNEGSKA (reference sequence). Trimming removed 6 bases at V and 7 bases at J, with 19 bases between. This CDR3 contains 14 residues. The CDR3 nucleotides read TGCAGTGCGAATCCTCCCGGGGGGCTTAATGAGCAGTTCTTC. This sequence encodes CSANPPGGLNEQFF.

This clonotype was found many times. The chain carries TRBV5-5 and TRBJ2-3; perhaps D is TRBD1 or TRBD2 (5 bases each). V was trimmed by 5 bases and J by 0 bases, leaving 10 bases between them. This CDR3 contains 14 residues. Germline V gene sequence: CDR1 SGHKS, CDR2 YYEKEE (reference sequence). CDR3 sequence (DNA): TGTGCCAGCAGTTTCCGGGACAGCACAGATACGCAGTATTTT. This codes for CASSFRDSTDTQYF.

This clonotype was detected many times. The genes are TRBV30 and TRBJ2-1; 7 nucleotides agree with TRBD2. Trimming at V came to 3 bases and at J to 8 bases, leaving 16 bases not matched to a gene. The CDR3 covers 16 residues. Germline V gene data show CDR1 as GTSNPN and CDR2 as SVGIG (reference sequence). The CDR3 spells CAWSQVTPRGWYEQFF. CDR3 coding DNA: TGTGCCTGGAGCCAAGTTACGCCGCGGGGGTGGTATGAGCAGTTCTTC.

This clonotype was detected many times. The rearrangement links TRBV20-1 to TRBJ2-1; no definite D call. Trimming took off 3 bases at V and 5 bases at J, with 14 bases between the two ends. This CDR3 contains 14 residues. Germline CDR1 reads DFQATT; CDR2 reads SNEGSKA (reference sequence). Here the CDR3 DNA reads TGCAGTGCTAGTCGACGGGCCTTAGACAATGAGCAGTTCTTC. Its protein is CSASRRALDNEQFF.

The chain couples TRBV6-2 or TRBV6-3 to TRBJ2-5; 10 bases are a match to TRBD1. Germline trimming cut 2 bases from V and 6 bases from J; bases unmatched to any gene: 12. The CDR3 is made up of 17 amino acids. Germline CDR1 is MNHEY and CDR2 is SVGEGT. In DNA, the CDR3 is TGTGCCAGCAGTTACCCATCCCGGGACAGGGGTGGGAAGACCCAGTACTTC. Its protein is CASSYPSRDRGGKTQYF.

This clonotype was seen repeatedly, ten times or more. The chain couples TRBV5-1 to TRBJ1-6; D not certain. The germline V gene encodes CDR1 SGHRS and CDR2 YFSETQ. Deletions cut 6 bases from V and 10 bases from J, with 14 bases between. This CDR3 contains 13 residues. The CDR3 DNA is TGCGCCAGCATGGACGCACTTGGATCACCCCTCCACTTT. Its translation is CASMDALGSPLHF.

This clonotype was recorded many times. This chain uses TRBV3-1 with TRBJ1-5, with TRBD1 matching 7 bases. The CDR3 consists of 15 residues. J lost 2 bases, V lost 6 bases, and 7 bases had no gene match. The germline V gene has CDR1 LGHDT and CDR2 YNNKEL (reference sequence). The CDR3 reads CASRQTGAGNQPQHF. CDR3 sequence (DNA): TGTGCCAGCAGACAAACAGGGGCAGGCAATCAGCCCCAGCATTTT.

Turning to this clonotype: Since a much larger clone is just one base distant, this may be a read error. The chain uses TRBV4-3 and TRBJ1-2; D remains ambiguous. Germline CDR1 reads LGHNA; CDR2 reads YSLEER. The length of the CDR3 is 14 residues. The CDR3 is CASSRTDGSYDYTF. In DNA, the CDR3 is TGCGCCAGCAGCCGGACGGACGGTTCATATGACTACACCTTC.

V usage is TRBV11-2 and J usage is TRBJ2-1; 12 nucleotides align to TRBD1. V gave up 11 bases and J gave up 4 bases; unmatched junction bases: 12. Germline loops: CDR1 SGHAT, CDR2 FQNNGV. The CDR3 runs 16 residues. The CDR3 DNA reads TGTGCCGCCGGGACAGGGGGCGATGTACGTTACAATGAGCAGTTCTTC. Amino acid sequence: CAAGTGGDVRYNEQFF.

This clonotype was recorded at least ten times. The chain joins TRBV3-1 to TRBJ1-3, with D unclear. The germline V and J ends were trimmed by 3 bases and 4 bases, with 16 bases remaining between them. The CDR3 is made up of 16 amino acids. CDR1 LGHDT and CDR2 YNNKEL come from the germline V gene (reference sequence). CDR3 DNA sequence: TGTGCCAGCAGCCAGCCTTATCATAGAGGCGGAAACACCATATATTTT. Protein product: CASSQPYHRGGNTIYF.

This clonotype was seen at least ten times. The chain's CDR3 is CASSFGAGSGGEQFF. The CDR3 nucleotides read TGTGCCAGCAGCTTTGGCGCCGGAAGCGGCGGTGAGCAGTTCTTC. The chain has TRBV5-4 and TRBJ2-1; a possible D gene is TRBD2 (5 bases). CDR3 length equals 15 residues. Germline V lookup: CDR1 SGHNT, CDR2 YYREEE (reference sequence). V lost 2 bases and J lost 9, with 18 bases in between.

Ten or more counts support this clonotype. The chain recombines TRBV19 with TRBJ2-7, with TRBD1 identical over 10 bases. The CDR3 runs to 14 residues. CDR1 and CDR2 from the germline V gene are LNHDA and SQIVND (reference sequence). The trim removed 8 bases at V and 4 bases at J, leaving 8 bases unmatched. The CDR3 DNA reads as TGTGCCAGTGGAGGGACAGGGGCCTCTTACGAGCAGTACTTC. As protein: CASGGTGASYEQYF.

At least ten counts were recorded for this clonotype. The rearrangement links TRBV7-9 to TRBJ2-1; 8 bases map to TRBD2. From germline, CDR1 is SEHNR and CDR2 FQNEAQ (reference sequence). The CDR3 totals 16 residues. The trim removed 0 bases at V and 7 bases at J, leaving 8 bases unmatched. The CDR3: CASSLAPAGGINEQFF. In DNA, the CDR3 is TGTGCCAGCAGCTTAGCCCCGGCGGGGGGCATAAATGAGCAGTTCTTC.

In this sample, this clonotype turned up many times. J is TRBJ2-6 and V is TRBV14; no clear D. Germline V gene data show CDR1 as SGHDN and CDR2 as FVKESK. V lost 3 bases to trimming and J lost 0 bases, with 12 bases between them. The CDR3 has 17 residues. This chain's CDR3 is CASSHSRFPSGANVLTF. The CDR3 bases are TGTGCCAGCAGCCACTCAAGATTTCCCTCTGGGGCCAACGTCCTGACTTTC.

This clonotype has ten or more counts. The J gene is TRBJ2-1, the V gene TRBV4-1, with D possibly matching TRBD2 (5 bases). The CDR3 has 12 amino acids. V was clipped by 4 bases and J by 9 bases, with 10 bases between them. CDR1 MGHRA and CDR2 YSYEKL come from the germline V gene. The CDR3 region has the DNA TGCGCCAGCAGCCTCCGGGGTCTTGAGCAGTTCTTC. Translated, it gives CASSLRGLEQFF.

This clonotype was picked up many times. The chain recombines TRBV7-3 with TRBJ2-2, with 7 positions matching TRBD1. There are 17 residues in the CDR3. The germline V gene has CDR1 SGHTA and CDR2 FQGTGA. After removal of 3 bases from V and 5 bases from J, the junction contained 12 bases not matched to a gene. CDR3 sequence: CASSFRAGTDGTGELFF. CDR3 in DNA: TGTGCCAGCAGCTTTCGCGCCGGGACAGATGGGACCGGGGAGCTGTTTTTT. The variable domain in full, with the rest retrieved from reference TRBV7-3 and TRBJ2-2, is GAGVSQTPSNKVTEKGKYVELRCDPISGHTALYWYRQSLGQGPEFLIYFQGTGAADDSGLPNDRFFAVRPEGSVSTLKIQRTERGDSAVYLCASSFRAGTDGTGELFFGEGSRLTVL.

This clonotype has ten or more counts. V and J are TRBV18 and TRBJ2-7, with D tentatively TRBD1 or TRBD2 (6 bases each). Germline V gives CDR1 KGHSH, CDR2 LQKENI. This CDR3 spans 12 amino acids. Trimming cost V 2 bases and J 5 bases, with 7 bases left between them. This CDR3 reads CASSPGGHEQYF. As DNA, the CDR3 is TGTGCCAGCTCACCAGGGGGGCACGAGCAGTACTTC.

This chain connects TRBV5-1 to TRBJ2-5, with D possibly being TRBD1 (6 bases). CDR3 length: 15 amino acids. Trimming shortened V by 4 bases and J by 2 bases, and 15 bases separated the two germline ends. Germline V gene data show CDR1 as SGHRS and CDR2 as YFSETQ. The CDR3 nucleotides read TGCGCCAGCAGCAGAAATACAGGGTCTCAAGAGACCCAGTACTTC. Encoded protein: CASSRNTGSQETQYF.

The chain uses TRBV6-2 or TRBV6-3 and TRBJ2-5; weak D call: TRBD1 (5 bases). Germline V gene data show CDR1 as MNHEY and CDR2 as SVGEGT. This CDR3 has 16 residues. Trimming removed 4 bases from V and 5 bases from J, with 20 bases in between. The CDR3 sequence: CASSFPTVPKGETQYF. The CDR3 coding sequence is TGTGCCAGCAGTTTCCCGACAGTTCCCAAGGGGGAGACCCAGTACTTC.

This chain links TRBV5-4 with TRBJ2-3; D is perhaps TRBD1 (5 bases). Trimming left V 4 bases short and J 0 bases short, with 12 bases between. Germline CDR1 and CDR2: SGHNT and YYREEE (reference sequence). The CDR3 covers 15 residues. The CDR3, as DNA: TGTGCCAGCAGCCCGGACACCCGTAGCACAGATACGCAGTATTTT. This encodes CASSPDTRSTDTQYF.

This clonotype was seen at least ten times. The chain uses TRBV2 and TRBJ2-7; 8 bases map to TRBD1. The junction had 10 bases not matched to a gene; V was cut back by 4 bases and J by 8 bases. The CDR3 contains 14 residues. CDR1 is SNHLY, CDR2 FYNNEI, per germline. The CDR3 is CASSADRGVAKQYF. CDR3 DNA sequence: TGTGCCAGCAGTGCAGACAGGGGAGTAGCGAAGCAGTACTTC.

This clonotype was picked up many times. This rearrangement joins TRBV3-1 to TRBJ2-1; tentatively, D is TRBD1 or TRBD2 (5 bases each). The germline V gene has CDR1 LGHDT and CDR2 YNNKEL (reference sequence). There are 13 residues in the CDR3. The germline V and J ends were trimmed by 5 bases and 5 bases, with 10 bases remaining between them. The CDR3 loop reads CASSLMGDNEQFF. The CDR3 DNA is TGTGCCAGCAGCTTAATGGGGGACAATGAGCAGTTCTTC.

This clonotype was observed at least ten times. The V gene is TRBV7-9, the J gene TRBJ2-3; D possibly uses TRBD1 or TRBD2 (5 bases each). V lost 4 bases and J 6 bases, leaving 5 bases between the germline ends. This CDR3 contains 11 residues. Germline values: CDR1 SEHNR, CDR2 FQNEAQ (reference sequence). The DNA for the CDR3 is TGTGCCAGCAGCTGGGGGGATACGCAGTATTTT. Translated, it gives CASSWGDTQYF.

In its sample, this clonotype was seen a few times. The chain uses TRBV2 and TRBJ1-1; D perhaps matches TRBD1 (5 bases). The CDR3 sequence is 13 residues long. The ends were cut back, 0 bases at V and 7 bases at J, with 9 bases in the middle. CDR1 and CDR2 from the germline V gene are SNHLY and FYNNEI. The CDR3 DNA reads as TGTGCCAGCAGTGAAGCGCGGCAGGGTGAAGCTTTCTTT. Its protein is CASSEARQGEAFF.